The present entry profiles one T cell receptor beta chain with its context. The sample is drawn from a study of identical twins. The V gene end was trimmed by 0 bases and the J gene end by 3 bases; junction bases not matched to a gene: 6. CDR1 MNHEY and CDR2 SMNVEV come from the germline V gene (reference sequence). This CDR3 spans 16 amino acids. TCRdb reanalysed the 5' RACE reads using MiXCR and keeps one entry per CDR3 protein. The sample consists of 250,000 to 350,000 distinct CDR3 sequences, roughly 9% of them appearing once. This same sample was also part of a study on yellow fever vaccine responses in identical twins.

The rearrangement links TRBV27 to TRBJ2-7; 9 positions agree with TRBD1. The sequence came from a woman between 18 and 30 years old in good health. The source material was CD8+ T cells sorted from blood. The CDR3 spells CASSLSAGQGFYEQYF. Here the CDR3 DNA reads TGTGCCAGCAGTTTATCTGCCGGACAGGGGTTCTACGAGCAGTACTTC.